This T cell receptor (beta chain) was obtained from a study of control samples from healthy donors and cancer patients. TCRdb keeps only in-frame clones here, not all; method: immunoSEQ multiplex PCR. Of 350,000 to 450,000 clones listed, approximately 92% are singletons. Per germline, CDR1 MNHEY and CDR2 SVGEGT. Trimming removed 4 bases from V and 3 bases from J, with 16 bases in between. The CDR3 length is 15 residues. This sequence joins TRBV6-2 or TRBV6-3 and TRBJ2-7, with D perhaps matching TRBD1 (5 bases). The sequenced material came from PBMCs. The TCR sequence derives from a man aged 35-49 years with head and neck cancer. The chain's CDR3 is CASSSDQGSIYEQYF. CDR3 bases: TGTGCCAGCAGTTCCGACCAGGGATCTATCTACGAGCAGTACTTC.